This section outlines one T cell receptor (beta chain) sequence together with its context. Its antigen is unknown. The record originates from a study of T cell repertoires in cytomegalovirus infection. Overall study: Used in the study were CMV epitopes, some recently identified and HLA-C-restricted, others well-studied and HLA-B-restricted. Evidence of both CMV infection and a matching HLA type came from public TCR beta signatures. Study findings and constraints: In two of eight donors, the top clonotype was HLA-C-restricted CMV-specific. Of the TCR beta families, the public ones yielded a cumulative frequency that identified carriers of CMV plus the relevant HLA.

MiXCR was run by TCRdb on the reads, yielding one entry per CDR3 protein. The sample lists some 700,000 distinct CDR3 sequences, about 33% seen once, with 15% to 20% in the top ten. The CDR3 extends over 19 amino acids. V was pared by 0 bases and J by 2 bases, with 10 bases of the junction left unmatched. CDR1 LNHNV and CDR2 YYDKDF come from the germline V gene (reference sequence). The V call is TRBV15, the J call TRBJ2-1, with 10 bases that match TRBD2. The sequence was collected from a human donor in good health (CMV status not recorded). Some clones in this sample may be carry-over from other donors' samples. The material sequenced was cultured PBMCs, taken from culture after CMV antigen stimulation. The CDR3 region is CATSRDFPSGGYTYNEQFF. The CDR3 DNA reads TGTGCCACCAGCAGAGATTTTCCTAGCGGGGGCTACACCTACAATGAGCAGTTCTTC.